This record concerns one T cell receptor beta chain sequence. This clone was observed a handful of times. Its antigen is not yet known. Base-call qualities are not available, and no considerably larger clone is one nucleotide away. Enrolling through a virtual design, the prospective study's participants ranged in age from roughly 18 to 89 years and lived across roughly 23 United States geographic areas. In the prospective study, cohorts were assigned on the basis of participant-reported clinical history obtained from a screening survey and a study questionnaire. Mobile phlebotomists in the prospective study collected whole blood, serum and a nasopharyngeal or oropharyngeal swab from every participant. Prospective study participants could optionally give additional blood draws and questionnaires over an approximately two-month period. Blood samples from the prospective study were shipped frozen or at room temperature prior to DNA extraction.

This entry comes from a study of blood T cell repertoires in COVID-19 (dated by TCRdb to the early 2020s). Regarding the research as a whole: Samples from collaborators originated in the United States, Italy and Spain and spanned both the acute and convalescent phases of COVID-19. The prospective study material was composed of cDNA or gDNA derived from T cells, B-cell-depleted T cells, or PBMCs. Samples came from the ongoing ImmuneRACE study (first 160 participants) plus 1,254 subjects from 6 global collaborators. The sample metadata nearly always contained a de-identified subject ID, COVID-19 status, age in years and sex. Where available, HLA class I and class II types were obtained from metadata supplied by the sample provider rather than from assay-based typing. The dataset comprised deeply sampled blood TCRbeta repertoires from subjects exposed to, actively infected with, or recovered from COVID-19. The repertoires were released in a freely available public database intended as a resource for research on the immune response to SARS-CoV-2. Study-wide findings and limitations: How much clinical and demographic metadata was included differed by source and by participant, and the metadata was provided uncurated.

Its CDR3 holds 13 amino acids, cysteine through phenylalanine. The CDR3 DNA has 39 bases and is translated from base 1. V is cut back by 4 bases and J by 0 bases, with 0 bases in the junction unmatched. CDR1 SEHNR and CDR2 FQNEAQ were looked up in the germline V gene (reference sequence). The immunoSEQ Assay, a bias-controlled multiplex PCR, was used to amplify TCRbeta CDR3 regions from genomic DNA. From the authors' description of their analysis: Within the assay, amplification of reference gene primers was used to estimate how many nucleated cells each sample contained. To quantify the absolute abundance of each unique TCRbeta CDR3 rearrangement, sequence reads were collapsed and filtered. Productive Simpson clonality was computed per sample as the square root of Simpson's diversity index over productive rearrangements. The source is immuneACCESS, and TCRdb retained only in-frame sequences with V and J called. Part of the clones is not carried over; for the studies checked, unresolved V genes explain less than half of this, and the remainder is unexplained. The V and J calls and the clone size are those of that table, but D and trimming were determined from the DNA. Counted in this sample were about 160,000 clones; over 75% of them appeared once. About 5.3% of the sample comes from the top ten.

The sequence was obtained from a woman aged 40 to 55 with acute COVID-19. Sample: PBMCs or T cells enriched from blood (not recorded which). The chain links TRBV7-9 with TRBJ2-7; TRBD1 fits 7 bases in the junction. The sequenced DNA is TGTGCCAGCAGCTGGACAGGCTCCTACGAGCAGTACTTC. The encoded protein is CASSWTGSYEQYF.